This T cell receptor (beta chain) was sequenced in a study of T cells in Graves' hyperthyroidism and ophthalmopathy. The CDR3 consists of 15 residues. CDR1 is LNHDA, CDR2 SQIVND, per germline (reference sequence). Trimming removed 3 bases from V and 5 bases from J; junction bases left unmatched: 7. This clonotype was counted once. A much larger clone sits a single nucleotide away, making a read error possible. The CDR3 regions of TCR beta were amplified from RNA transcripts. The HTBI primer set was used in a first-round RT-PCR of the TCR CDR3. TCRdb reprocessed the multiplex PCR reads with MiXCR, giving one entry per CDR3 protein. The repertoire holds approximately 430,000 distinct CDR3 sequences, with roughly 14% as singletons.

The V gene is TRBV19, the J gene TRBJ1-5, with 7 bases aligning to TRBD1. The source material was blood. The sequence derives from a woman aged 18-29 years with Graves' hyperthyroidism. The CDR3 nucleotides are TGTGCCAGTAGTATTGGACAGGCCAGCTATCAGCCCCAGCATTTT. Translating it yields CASSIGQASYQPQHF.